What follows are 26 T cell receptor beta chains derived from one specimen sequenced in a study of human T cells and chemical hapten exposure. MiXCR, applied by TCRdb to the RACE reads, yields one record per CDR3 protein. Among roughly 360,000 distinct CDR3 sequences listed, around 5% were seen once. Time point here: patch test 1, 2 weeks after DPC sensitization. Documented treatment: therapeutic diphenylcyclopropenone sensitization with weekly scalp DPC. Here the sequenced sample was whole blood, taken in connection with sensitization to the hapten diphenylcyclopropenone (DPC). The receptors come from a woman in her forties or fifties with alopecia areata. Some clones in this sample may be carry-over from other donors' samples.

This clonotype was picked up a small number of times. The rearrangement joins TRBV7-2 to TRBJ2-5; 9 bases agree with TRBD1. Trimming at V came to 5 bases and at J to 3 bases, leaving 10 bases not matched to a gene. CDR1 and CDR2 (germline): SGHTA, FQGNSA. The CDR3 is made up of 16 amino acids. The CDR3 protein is CASSLDRDREKETQYF. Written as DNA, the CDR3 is TGTGCCAGCAGCCTGGACCGGGACAGGGAAAAAGAGACCCAGTACTTC.

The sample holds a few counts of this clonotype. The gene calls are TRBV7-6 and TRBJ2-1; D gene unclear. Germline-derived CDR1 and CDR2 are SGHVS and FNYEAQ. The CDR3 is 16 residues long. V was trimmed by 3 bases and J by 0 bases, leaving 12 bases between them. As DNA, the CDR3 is TGTGCCAGCAGCTTGCAGGCGCCGAGCTCCTACAATGAGCAGTTCTTC. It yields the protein CASSLQAPSSYNEQFF.

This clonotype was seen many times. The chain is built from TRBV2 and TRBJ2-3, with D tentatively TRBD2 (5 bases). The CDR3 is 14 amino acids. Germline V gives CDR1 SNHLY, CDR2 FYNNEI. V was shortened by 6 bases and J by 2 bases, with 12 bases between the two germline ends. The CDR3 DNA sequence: TGTGCCAGCAGATCGCGGGCCCCCACAGATACGCAGTATTTT. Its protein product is CASRSRAPTDTQYF.

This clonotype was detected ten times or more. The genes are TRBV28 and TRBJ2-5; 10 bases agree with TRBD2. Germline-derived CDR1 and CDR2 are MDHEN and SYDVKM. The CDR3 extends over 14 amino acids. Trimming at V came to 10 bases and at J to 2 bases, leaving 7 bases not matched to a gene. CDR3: CATGLAAFQETQYF. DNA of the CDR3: TGTGCCACCGGACTAGCGGCCTTTCAAGAGACCCAGTACTTC.

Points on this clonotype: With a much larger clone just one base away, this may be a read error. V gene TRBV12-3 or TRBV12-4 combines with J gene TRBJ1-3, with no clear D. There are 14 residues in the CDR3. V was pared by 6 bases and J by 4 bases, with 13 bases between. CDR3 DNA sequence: TGTGCCAGCAGACCTACAAGGGAAGGAAACACCATATATTTT. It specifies CASRPTREGNTIYF.

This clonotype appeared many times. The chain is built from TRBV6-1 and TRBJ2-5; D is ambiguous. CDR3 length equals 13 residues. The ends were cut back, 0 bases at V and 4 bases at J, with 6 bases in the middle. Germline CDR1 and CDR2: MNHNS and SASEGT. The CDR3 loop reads CASSEAPLETQYF. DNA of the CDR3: TGTGCCAGCAGTGAAGCACCCTTAGAGACCCAGTACTTC.

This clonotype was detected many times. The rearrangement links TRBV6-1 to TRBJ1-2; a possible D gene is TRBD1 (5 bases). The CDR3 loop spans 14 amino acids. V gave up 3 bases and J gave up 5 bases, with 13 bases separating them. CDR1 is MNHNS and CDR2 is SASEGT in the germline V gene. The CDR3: CASSEGEGGYGYTF. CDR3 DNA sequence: TGTGCCAGCAGTGAGGGGGAGGGAGGATATGGCTACACCTTC.

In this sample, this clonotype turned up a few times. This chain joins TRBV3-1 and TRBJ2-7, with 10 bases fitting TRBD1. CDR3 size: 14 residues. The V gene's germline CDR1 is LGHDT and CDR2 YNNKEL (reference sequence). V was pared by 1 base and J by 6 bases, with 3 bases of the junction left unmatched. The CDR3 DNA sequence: TGTGCCAGCAGCCAAGGGACAGGGGGTTTCGAGCAGTACTTC. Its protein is CASSQGTGGFEQYF.

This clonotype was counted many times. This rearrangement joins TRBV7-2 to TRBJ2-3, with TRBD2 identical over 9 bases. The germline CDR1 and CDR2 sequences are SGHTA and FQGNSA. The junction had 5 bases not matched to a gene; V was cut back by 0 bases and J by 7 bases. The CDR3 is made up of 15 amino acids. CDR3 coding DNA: TGTGCCAGCAGCTTAGCTAGCGGGAGTGGAAATACGCAGTATTTT. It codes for CASSLASGSGNTQYF.

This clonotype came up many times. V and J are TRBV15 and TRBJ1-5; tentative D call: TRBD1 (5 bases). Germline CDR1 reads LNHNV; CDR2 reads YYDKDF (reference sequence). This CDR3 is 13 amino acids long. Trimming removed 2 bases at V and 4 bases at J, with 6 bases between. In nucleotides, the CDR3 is TGTGCCACCAGCAGATACAGGAATCAGCCCCAGCATTTT. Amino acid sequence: CATSRYRNQPQHF.

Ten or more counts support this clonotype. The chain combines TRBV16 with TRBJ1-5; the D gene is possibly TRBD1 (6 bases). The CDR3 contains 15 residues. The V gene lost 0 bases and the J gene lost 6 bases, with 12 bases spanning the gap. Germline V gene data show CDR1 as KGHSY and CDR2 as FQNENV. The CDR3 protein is CASSQSSGASQPQHF. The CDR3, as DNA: TGTGCCAGCAGCCAATCTTCGGGGGCATCTCAGCCCCAGCATTTT.

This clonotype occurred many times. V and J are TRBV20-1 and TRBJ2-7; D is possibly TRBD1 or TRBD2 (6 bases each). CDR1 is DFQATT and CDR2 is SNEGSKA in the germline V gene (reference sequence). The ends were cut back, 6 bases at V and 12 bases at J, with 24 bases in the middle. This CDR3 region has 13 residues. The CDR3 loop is CSAPRSNEGGLYF. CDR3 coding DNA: TGCAGTGCCCCCCGATCCAATGAGGGGGGACTGTACTTC.

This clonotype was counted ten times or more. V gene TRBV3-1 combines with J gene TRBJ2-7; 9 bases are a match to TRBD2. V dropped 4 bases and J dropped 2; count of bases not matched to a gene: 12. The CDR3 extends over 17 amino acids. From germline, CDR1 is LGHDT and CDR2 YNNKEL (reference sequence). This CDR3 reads CASSPSFSGGETYEQYF. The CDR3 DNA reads TGTGCCAGCAGCCCTTCGTTTAGCGGGGGAGAAACCTACGAGCAGTACTTC.

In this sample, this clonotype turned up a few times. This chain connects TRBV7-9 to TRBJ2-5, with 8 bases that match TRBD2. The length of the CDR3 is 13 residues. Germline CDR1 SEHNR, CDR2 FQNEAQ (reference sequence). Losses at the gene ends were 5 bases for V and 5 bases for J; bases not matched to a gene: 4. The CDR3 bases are TGTGCCAGCAGCCGGGGGGGTCCGGAGACCCAGTACTTC. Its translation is CASSRGGPETQYF.

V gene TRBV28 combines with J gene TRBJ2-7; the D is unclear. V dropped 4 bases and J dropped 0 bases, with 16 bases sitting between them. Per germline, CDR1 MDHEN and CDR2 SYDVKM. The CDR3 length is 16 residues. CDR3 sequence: CASSWKGGYVSYEQYF. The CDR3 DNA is TGTGCCAGCAGTTGGAAGGGCGGCTACGTCTCCTACGAGCAGTACTTC.

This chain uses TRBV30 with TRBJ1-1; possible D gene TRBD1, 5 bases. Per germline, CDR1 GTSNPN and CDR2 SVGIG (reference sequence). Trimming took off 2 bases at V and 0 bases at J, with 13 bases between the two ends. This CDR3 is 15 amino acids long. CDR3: CAWSMGVALNTEAFF. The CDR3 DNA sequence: TGTGCCTGGAGTATGGGGGTGGCCTTGAACACTGAAGCTTTCTTT.

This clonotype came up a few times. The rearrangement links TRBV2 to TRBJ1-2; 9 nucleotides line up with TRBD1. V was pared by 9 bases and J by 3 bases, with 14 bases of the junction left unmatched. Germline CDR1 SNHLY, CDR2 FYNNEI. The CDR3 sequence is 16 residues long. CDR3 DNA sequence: TGTGCCAGGGGATACCGGACAGGGGCGACCGACTATGGCTACACCTTC. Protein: CARGYRTGATDYGYTF.

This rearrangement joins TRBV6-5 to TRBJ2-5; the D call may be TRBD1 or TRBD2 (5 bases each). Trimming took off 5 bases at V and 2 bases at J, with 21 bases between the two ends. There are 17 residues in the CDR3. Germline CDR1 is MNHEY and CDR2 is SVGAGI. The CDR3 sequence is CASSLLRDHDLQETQYF. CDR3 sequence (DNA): TGTGCCAGCAGTCTCCTGAGGGACCACGACTTACAAGAGACCCAGTACTTC.

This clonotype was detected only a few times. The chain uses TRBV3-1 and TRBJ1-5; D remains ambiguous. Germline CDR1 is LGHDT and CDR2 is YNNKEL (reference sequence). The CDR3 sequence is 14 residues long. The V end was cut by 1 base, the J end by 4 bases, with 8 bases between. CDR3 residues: CASSQVADNQPQHF. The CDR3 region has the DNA TGTGCCAGCAGCCAAGTGGCAGATAATCAGCCCCAGCATTTT.

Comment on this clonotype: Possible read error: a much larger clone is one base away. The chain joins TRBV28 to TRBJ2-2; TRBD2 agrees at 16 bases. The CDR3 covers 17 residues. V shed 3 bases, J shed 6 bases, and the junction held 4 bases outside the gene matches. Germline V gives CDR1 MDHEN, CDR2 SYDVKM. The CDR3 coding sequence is TGTGCCAGCAGTTTGCGGGGACTAGCGGGAGGGCCCGGGGAGCTGTTTTTT. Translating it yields CASSLRGLAGGPGELFF.

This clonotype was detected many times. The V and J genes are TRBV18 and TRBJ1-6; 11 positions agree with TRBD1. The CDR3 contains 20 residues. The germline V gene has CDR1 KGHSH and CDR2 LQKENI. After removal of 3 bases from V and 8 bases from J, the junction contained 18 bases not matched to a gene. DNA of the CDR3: TGTGCCAGCTCACCTAACCTGGTCGGGACAGGGGGAGGACAAGATTCACCCCTCCACTTT. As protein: CASSPNLVGTGGGQDSPLHF.

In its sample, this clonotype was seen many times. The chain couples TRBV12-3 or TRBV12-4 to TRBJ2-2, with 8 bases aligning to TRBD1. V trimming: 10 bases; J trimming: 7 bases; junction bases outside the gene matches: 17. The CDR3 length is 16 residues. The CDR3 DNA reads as TGTGCCACCTTATTCGACAGGGGCCGAGGAGGCGGGGAGCTGTTTTTT. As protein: CATLFDRGRGGGELFF.

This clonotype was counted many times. The CDR3 DNA sequence: TGCGCCAGCAGCCAAGACGACAGGGTGCTTGAAGCTTTCTTT. It specifies CASSQDDRVLEAFF. The chain carries TRBV4-3 and TRBJ1-1; the match to TRBD1 covers 7 bases. Losses at the gene ends were 0 bases for V and 7 bases for J; bases not matched to a gene: 5. Per germline, CDR1 LGHNA and CDR2 YSLEER. The CDR3 extends over 14 amino acids.

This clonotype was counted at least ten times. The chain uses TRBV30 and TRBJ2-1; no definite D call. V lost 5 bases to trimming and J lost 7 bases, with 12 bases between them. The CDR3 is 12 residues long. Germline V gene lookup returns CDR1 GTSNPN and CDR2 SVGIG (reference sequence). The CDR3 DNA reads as TGTGCCTGGGCTAGGTCGGCAAATGAGCAGTTCTTC. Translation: CAWARSANEQFF.

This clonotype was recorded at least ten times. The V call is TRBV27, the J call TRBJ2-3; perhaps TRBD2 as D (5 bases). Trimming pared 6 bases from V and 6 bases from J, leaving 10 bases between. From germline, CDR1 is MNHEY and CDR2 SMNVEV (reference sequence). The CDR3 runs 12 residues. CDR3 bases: TGTGCCAGCAGAGCTAGCTTCGATACGCAGTATTTT. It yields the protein CASRASFDTQYF.

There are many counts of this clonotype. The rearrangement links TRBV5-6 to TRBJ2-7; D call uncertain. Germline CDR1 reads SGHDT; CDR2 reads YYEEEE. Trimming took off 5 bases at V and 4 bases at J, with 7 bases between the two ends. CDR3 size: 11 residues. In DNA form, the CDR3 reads TGTGCCAGCAGTTACGGGTACGAGCAGTACTTC. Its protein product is CASSYGYEQYF.